This TCR beta chain was recorded in a study of identical twins. Via MiXCR, TCRdb re-called the 5' RACE reads, giving one row per CDR3 protein. The table has about 100,000 distinct CDR3 sequences, 5.5% to 7% seen once; the top ten hold about an eighth. The length of the CDR3 is 14 residues. Germline V gives CDR1 MGHRA, CDR2 YSYEKL. The V and J ends lost 6 bases and 6 bases, in that order; junction bases with no gene match: 9. General study points: Insertions were fewer in abundant cord blood beta clonotypes, whereas memory repertoires showed none of this pattern. Models underestimated how often monozygotic twins shared out-of-frame TCR alpha. Donors were not followed over many years; analysis was cross-sectional.

Each donor (without exception) was a healthy Caucasian. This clonotype was observed at least ten times. The antigen remains unidentified. The sequence derives from a woman in her 50s in good health. V is TRBV4-1 and J is TRBJ1-2; the match to TRBD1 covers 8 bases. The sequencing sample was made of memory T cells sorted from blood. In DNA, the CDR3 is TGCGCCAGCAGTCGGACAGGGCGGGGGGATGGCTACACCTTC. Translation: CASSRTGRGDGYTF.